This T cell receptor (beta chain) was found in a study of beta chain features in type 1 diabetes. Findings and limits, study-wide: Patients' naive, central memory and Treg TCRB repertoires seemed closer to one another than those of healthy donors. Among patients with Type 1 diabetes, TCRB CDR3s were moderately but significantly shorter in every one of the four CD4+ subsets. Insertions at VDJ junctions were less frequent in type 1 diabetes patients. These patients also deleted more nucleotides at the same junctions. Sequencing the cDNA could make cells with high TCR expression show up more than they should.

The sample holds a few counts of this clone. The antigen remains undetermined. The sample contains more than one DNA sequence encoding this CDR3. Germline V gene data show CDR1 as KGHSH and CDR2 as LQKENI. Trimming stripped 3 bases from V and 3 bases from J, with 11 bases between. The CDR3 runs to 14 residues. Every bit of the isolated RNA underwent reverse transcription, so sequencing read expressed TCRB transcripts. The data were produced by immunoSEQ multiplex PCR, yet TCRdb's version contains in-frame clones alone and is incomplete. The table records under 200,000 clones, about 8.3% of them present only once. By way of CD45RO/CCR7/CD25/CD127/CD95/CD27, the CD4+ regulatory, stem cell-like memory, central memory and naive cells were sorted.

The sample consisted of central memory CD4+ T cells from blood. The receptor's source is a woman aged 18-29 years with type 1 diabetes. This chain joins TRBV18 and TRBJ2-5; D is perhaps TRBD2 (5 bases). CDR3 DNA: TGTGCCAGCTCACCCCCCGGGATAAAAGAGACCCAGTACTTC. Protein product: CASSPPGIKETQYF. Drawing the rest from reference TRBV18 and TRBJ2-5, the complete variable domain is NAGVMQNPRHLVRRRGQEARLRCSPMKGHSHVYWYRQLPEEGLKFMVYLQKENIIDESGMPKERFSAEFPKEGPSILRIQQVVRGDSAAYFCASSPPGIKETQYFGPGTRLLVL.